A single sample is the source of the 24 T cell receptor beta chains below, sequenced in a study of blood T cell repertoires in COVID-19. The repertoire was sequenced with immunoSEQ multiplex PCR; TCRdb's copy has only in-frame clones and lacks some. The sample records approximately 220,000 clones, around 90% being singletons. Sequenced: PBMCs or T cells enriched from blood (not recorded which). The receptor source for this set is a man aged 25 to 45 who had been exposed to COVID-19.

In its sample, this clone was seen once. V is TRBV11-1 and J is TRBJ2-7; weak D call: TRBD1 (5 bases). The V gene lost 10 bases and the J gene lost 2 bases, with 18 bases spanning the gap. This CDR3 is 14 amino acids long. Germline assignment: CDR1 SGHAT and CDR2 FQDESV (reference sequence). The CDR3 here is CATASRTDTYEQYF. For the CDR3, the DNA is TGTGCCACCGCCTCGAGGACGGACACCTACGAGCAGTACTTC.

Only a few counts were recorded for this clone. V gene TRBV23-1 combines with J gene TRBJ2-7, with D unclear. TRBV23-1 has ORF status, its function being uncertain. V shed 7 bases and J shed 6 bases, with 16 bases lying between them. CDR3 length: 13 amino acids. CDR3 bases: TGCGCCAGCACCCTTGACACATACCCCGAGCAGTACTTC. As protein: CASTLDTYPEQYF.

V usage is TRBV10-1 and J usage is TRBJ2-7; D possibly corresponds to TRBD2 (5 bases). The germline V gene has CDR1 WNHNN and CDR2 SYGVQD (reference sequence). Trimming pared 6 bases from V and 0 bases from J, leaving 21 bases between. This CDR3 comprises 17 residues. DNA of the CDR3: TGCGCCAGCAGGGACTCTCGTCTGGACCCGAGCTCCTACGAGCAGTACTTC. Protein sequence: CASRDSRLDPSSYEQYF.

The CDR3 reads CASSLSGGRFNQPQHF. CDR3 DNA sequence: TGTGCCAGCAGCTTAAGCGGAGGGAGGTTTAATCAGCCCCAGCATTTT. The V call is TRBV7-6, the J call TRBJ1-5, with D unresolved. Germline CDR1 and CDR2: SGHVS and FNYEAQ. This CDR3 has 16 amino acids. V lost 2 bases and J lost 4, with 15 bases in between.

CDR3 coding DNA: TGTGCCAGCAGCGTGGGGAGGCTCGAGCAGTACTTC. It yields the protein CASSVGRLEQYF. The rearrangement joins TRBV6-5 to TRBJ2-7, with D perhaps matching TRBD2 (6 bases). Trimming removed 6 bases from V and 6 bases from J, with 12 bases in between. The germline V gene has CDR1 MNHEY and CDR2 SVGAGI. The CDR3 length is 12 residues.

V is TRBV5-1 and J is TRBJ2-7; TRBD1 aligns across 9 bases. The CDR3 spans 15 residues. The J segment lost 6 bases and the V segment lost 3 bases, leaving 10 bases of the junction unmatched. CDR1 is SGHRS, CDR2 YFSETQ, per germline. The CDR3 reads CASSSPGTGPSEQYF. The CDR3 coding sequence is TGCGCCAGCAGCTCTCCCGGGACAGGGCCGTCCGAGCAGTACTTC.

The V gene is TRBV5-6, the J gene TRBJ1-2, with D unresolved. The CDR3 runs to 13 residues. Germline-derived CDR1 and CDR2 are SGHDT and YYEEEE. V was pared by 4 bases and J by 5 bases, with 12 bases between. The CDR3 protein is CASSPGRTYGYTF. CDR3 nucleotide sequence: TGTGCCAGCAGCCCCGGACGGACTTATGGCTACACCTTC.

V gene TRBV7-9 combines with J gene TRBJ1-5; D unclear. Germline V gene data show CDR1 as SEHNR and CDR2 as FQNEAQ (reference sequence). The CDR3 has 13 amino acids. V shed 1 base and J shed 5 bases, with 6 bases lying between them. The CDR3 protein is CASSLGTYQPQHF. Here the CDR3 DNA reads TGTGCCAGCAGCTTAGGGACTTATCAGCCCCAGCATTTT.

The chain recombines TRBV12-5 with TRBJ1-4; the D gene is possibly TRBD1 (6 bases). V lost 4 bases, J lost 10 bases, and 31 bases lay in between. CDR3 size: 19 residues. The V gene's germline CDR1 is LGHNT and CDR2 FRNRAP. The CDR3 spells CASGSYTPIVPLRRGKLFF. The CDR3 DNA reads as TGTGCTAGTGGTTCATATACCCCCATAGTCCCCCTCCGCAGGGGAAAACTGTTTTTT. Full variable domain (remainder filled in from reference TRBV12-5 and TRBJ1-4): DARVTQTPRHKVTEMGQEVTMRCQPILGHNTVFWYRQTMMQGLELLAYFRNRAPLDDSGMPKDRFSAEMPDATLATLKIQPSEPRDSAVYFCASGSYTPIVPLRRGKLFFGSGTQLSVL.

The chain recombines TRBV19 with TRBJ1-1; D gene unclear. The V and J ends lost 3 bases and 2 bases respectively, with 7 bases between them. CDR1 and CDR2 from the germline V gene are LNHDA and SQIVND (reference sequence). This CDR3 has 13 amino acids. CDR3 in amino acids: CASSITANTEAFF. The CDR3 DNA is TGTGCCAGTAGTATTACAGCCAACACTGAAGCTTTCTTT.

This clone has just one count. The chain recombines TRBV7-8 with TRBJ2-5, with D perhaps TRBD2 (5 bases). CDR3 length equals 15 residues. Trimming removed 5 bases from V and 5 bases from J, with 18 bases in between. From germline, CDR1 is SGHVS and CDR2 FQNEAQ. In nucleotides, the CDR3 is TGTGCCAGCAGCACGCAGGCCCCCCCGGGGGAGACCCAGTACTTC. It specifies CASSTQAPPGETQYF.

The chain employs TRBV7-2 and TRBJ2-1; the match to TRBD2 covers 9 bases. The CDR3 is 18 residues long. The germline V gene has CDR1 SGHTA and CDR2 FQGNSA. V gave up 4 bases and J gave up 0 bases; unmatched junction bases: 10. The CDR3 DNA reads TGTGCCAGCAGCTGGTCCAGCGGGGGGACAAGCTCCTACAATGAGCAGTTCTTC. Protein: CASSWSSGGTSSYNEQFF.

V and J are TRBV9 and TRBJ1-1; D gene unclear. Germline-derived CDR1 and CDR2 are SGDLS and YYNGEE. The V gene lost 4 bases and the J gene lost 0 bases, with 13 bases spanning the gap. The CDR3 spans 15 residues. CDR3 bases: TGTGCCAGCAGCCTCACGCCACACCTGAACACTGAAGCTTTCTTT. Its protein product is CASSLTPHLNTEAFF.

The CDR3 region is CASSLGEMRELFF. The CDR3, as DNA: TGCGCCAGCAGCTTGGGGGAGATGCGGGAGCTGTTTTTT. V and J are TRBV5-1 and TRBJ2-2, with D tentatively TRBD2 (5 bases). CDR3 length: 13 residues. In germline, CDR1 is SGHRS, CDR2 YFSETQ. The V and J ends lost 0 bases and 9 bases respectively, with 9 bases between them.

The rearrangement uses TRBV4-1 and TRBJ2-1; D is possibly TRBD2 (6 bases). The V and J ends lost 0 bases and 2 bases respectively, with 14 bases between them. This CDR3 is 17 amino acids long. Looked up from germline, CDR1 is MGHRA and CDR2 is YSYEKL. CDR3 residues: CASSQDPTGSPYNEQFF. The CDR3 bases are TGCGCCAGCAGCCAAGATCCGACCGGGAGCCCCTACAATGAGCAGTTCTTC.

The chain has TRBV3-1 (or the pseudogene TRBV3-2) and TRBJ2-1, with 12 positions matching TRBD2. The CDR3 runs 17 residues. V lost 2 bases and J lost 6; bases outside the gene matches: 8. From germline, CDR1 is LGHDT and CDR2 YNNKEL (reference sequence). This chain's CDR3 is CASSQRRGLAGVNEQFF. In DNA, the CDR3 is TGTGCCAGCAGCCAAAGGCGGGGACTAGCGGGTGTCAATGAGCAGTTCTTC.

The V call is TRBV29-1, the J call TRBJ2-7; D is ambiguous. Trimming left V 4 bases short and J 0 bases short, with 13 bases between. CDR3 length: 14 amino acids. Per germline, CDR1 SQVTM and CDR2 ANQGSEA. The CDR3 region is CSVVTDRLSYEQYF. CDR3 coding DNA: TGCAGCGTTGTCACAGACCGTCTCTCCTACGAGCAGTACTTC.

V usage is TRBV14 and J usage is TRBJ2-2, with D unclear. Trimming cost V 2 bases and J 4 bases, with 14 bases left between them. CDR3 size: 16 residues. Per germline, CDR1 SGHDN and CDR2 FVKESK. CDR3 bases: TGTGCCAGCAGCCAAAATGGCGAGGTCCTCACCGGGGAGCTGTTTTTT. As protein: CASSQNGEVLTGELFF.

This clone was picked up one time. The genes are TRBV7-2 and TRBJ2-3; 7 bases agree with TRBD1. Trimming at V came to 3 bases and at J to 0 bases, leaving 3 bases not matched to a gene. The germline V gene encodes CDR1 SGHTA and CDR2 FQGNSA. The CDR3 has 15 residues. The CDR3 sequence is CASSLGQSSTDTQYF. CDR3 nucleotide sequence: TGTGCCAGCAGCTTGGGACAGTCTAGCACAGATACGCAGTATTTT.

V is TRBV18 and J is TRBJ2-2, with D perhaps matching TRBD1 (6 bases). Germline V lookup: CDR1 KGHSH, CDR2 LQKENI. Trimming cost V 3 bases and J 4 bases, with 24 bases left between them. The CDR3 length is 19 residues. CDR3 loop: CASSPPRGPGQVSTGELFF. DNA of the CDR3: TGTGCCAGCTCACCGCCACGGGGACCGGGACAAGTCAGCACCGGGGAGCTGTTTTTT.

This clone was counted between two and nine times. The chain has TRBV13 and TRBJ1-1; TRBD1 matches 7 bases. Germline loops: CDR1 PRHDT, CDR2 FYEKMQ (reference sequence). V shed 5 bases, J shed 5 bases, and the junction held 11 bases outside the gene matches. This CDR3 has 15 amino acids. This chain's CDR3 is CASSIPDRMRTEAFF. The CDR3 DNA reads as TGTGCCAGCAGCATCCCGGACAGGATGAGGACTGAAGCTTTCTTT.

The chain combines TRBV7-2 with TRBJ2-3, with 9 bases fitting TRBD1. V lost 2 bases to trimming and J lost 6 bases; unmatched junction nucleotides: 12. Germline V gene sequence: CDR1 SGHTA, CDR2 FQGNSA. This CDR3 is built from 17 residues. The CDR3 nucleotides read TGTGCCAGCAGCTTAATCGGACCGGGGACAGGGTCCGATACGCAGTATTTT. It encodes CASSLIGPGTGSDTQYF.

This clone rates as medium-sized. The chain couples TRBV6-4 to TRBJ2-2; D is perhaps TRBD2 (6 bases). Germline V gene lookup returns CDR1 MRHNA and CDR2 SNTAGT. This CDR3 is built from 12 residues. V lost 10 bases and J lost 3, with 9 bases in between. The CDR3 loop is CATGTYTGELFF. The CDR3 DNA reads as TGTGCCACCGGGACTTACACCGGGGAGCTGTTTTTT.

CDR3 protein: CASSQSWDRVRYEQYF. The DNA of the CDR3 is TGTGCCAGCAGCCAGTCCTGGGACAGGGTGCGATACGAGCAGTACTTC. The V call is TRBV3-1 (or the pseudogene TRBV3-2), the J call TRBJ2-7, with 9 positions matching TRBD1. Germline lookup yields CDR1 LGHDT and CDR2 YNNKEL (reference sequence). With V trimmed by 3 bases and J by 4 bases, 10 bases remained unmatched. This CDR3 has 16 amino acids.